Following are 16 T cell receptor beta chains from one sample sequenced in a study of CD8+CD57+ T cells in acquired aplastic anemia. Investigators profiled TCR beta VDJ and CDR3 from genomic DNA template. TCRdb reprocessed the reads via MiXCR and lists one record per CDR3 protein. The profile shows about 62,000 distinct CDR3 sequences, under 55% of them singletons. Sequencing was performed on sorted CD4+, CD8+, or CD8+CD57+ T cells (not recorded which) from PBMCs. These receptors all stem from a human donor in good health, serving as a control.

Concerning this clonotype: A read error may explain this, as a much larger clone is one base away. CDR3 coding DNA: TGTGCCAGCAGTTCCACAGGGGGCGCAGAGACCCAGTACTTC. This codes for CASSSTGGAETQYF. The gene calls are TRBV11-3 and TRBJ2-5, with TRBD1 matching 9 bases. Trimming took 6 bases from V and 4 from J; bases not matched to a gene: 6. Germline lookup yields CDR1 SGHNT and CDR2 YENEEA. This CDR3 is built from 14 residues. The full variable domain, with the rest looked up from reference TRBV11-3 and TRBJ2-5, is EAGVVQSPRYKIIEKKQPVAFWCNPISGHNTLYWYLQNLGQGPELLIRYENEEAVDDSQLPKDRFSAERLKGVDSTLKIQPAELGDSAVYLCASSSTGGAETQYFGPGTRLLVL.

The chain employs TRBV28 and TRBJ1-5; 7 bases are a match to TRBD1. CDR1 and CDR2 from the germline V gene are MDHEN and SYDVKM. The CDR3 runs 16 residues. V lost 6 bases and J lost 1; bases outside the gene matches: 9. Here the CDR3 DNA reads TGTGCCAGCAGAGGATTAGGGGGCCCCAGCAATCAGCCCCAGCATTTT. Translating it yields CASRGLGGPSNQPQHF.

The chain uses TRBV29-1 and TRBJ1-1; D remains ambiguous. Germline CDR1 SQVTM, CDR2 ANQGSEA. This CDR3 is 12 amino acids long. V lost 4 bases to trimming and J lost 2 bases, with 8 bases between them. The CDR3 here is CSVVQINTEAFF. As DNA, the CDR3 is TGCAGCGTTGTACAGATTAACACTGAAGCTTTCTTT.

V usage is TRBV2 and J usage is TRBJ1-3; 7 bases are a match to TRBD1. Germline V CDR1 and CDR2: SNHLY, FYNNEI. V was pared by 8 bases and J by 2 bases, with 6 bases of the junction left unmatched. The CDR3 length is 14 residues. CDR3 amino acids: CASLSDRAGNTIYF. The CDR3 DNA is TGTGCCAGCCTCAGTGACAGGGCTGGAAACACCATATATTTT.

This clonotype was detected many times. The genes are TRBV6-1 and TRBJ1-1, with a tentative D call TRBD1 (5 bases). Germline CDR1 is MNHNS and CDR2 is SASEGT. The V end was cut by 10 bases, the J end by 4 bases, with 19 bases between. The CDR3 is made up of 14 amino acids. CDR3 DNA sequence: TGTGCCACCAAACTCGAGGGGAGGGGCACTGAAGCTTTCTTT. Encoded protein: CATKLEGRGTEAFF.

The gene calls are TRBV20-1 and TRBJ2-7; 9 nucleotides match TRBD1. CDR1 is DFQATT and CDR2 is SNEGSKA in the germline V gene (reference sequence). CDR3 length: 12 amino acids. V shed 3 bases and J 7 bases; nucleotides not matched to a gene: 4. The CDR3 DNA is TGCAGTGCTAGCACAGGGGGCTGGGAGCAGTACTTC. Translating it yields CSASTGGWEQYF.

This clonotype has only a few counts. The rearrangement links TRBV10-3 to TRBJ2-7, with 13 bases that match TRBD2. This CDR3 is 15 amino acids long. Per the germline V gene, CDR1 is ENHRY and CDR2 is SYGVKD. Trimming removed 4 bases from V and 6 bases from J; junction bases left unmatched: 6. The DNA for the CDR3 is TGTGCCATCAGTGCTAGGACTAGCGGGAGACGCGAGCAGTACTTC. This translates into CAISARTSGRREQYF.

This clonotype is medium-sized in the sample. The chain links TRBV2 to TRBJ2-6; 7 nucleotides match TRBD1. Germline CDR1 SNHLY, CDR2 FYNNEI. Unmatched junction bases numbered 6, after V lost 8 bases and J lost 2 bases. The CDR3 totals 15 residues. CDR3 nucleotide sequence: TGTGCCAGCCTCAGTGACAGGGCTGGGGCCAACGTCCTGACTTTC. It encodes CASLSDRAGANVLTF.

The chain carries TRBV10-3 and TRBJ1-2; 9 bases map to TRBD1. The ends lost 4 bases at V and 7 bases at J; junction bases unmatched: 7. Germline CDR1 is ENHRY and CDR2 is SYGVKD. The CDR3 is 14 residues long. CDR3: CAISGSPGQGGYTF. As DNA, the CDR3 is TGTGCCATCAGTGGCAGTCCGGGACAGGGTGGCTACACCTTC.

This clonotype was picked up many times. The chain recombines TRBV7-2 with TRBJ1-1, with a possible D match to TRBD1 (6 bases). The CDR3 runs 16 residues. Germline assignment: CDR1 SGHTA and CDR2 FQGNSA. Trimming shortened V by 2 bases and J by 8 bases, and 21 bases separated the two germline ends. The CDR3 DNA follows: TGTGCCAGCAGCTTACCGGCGACAGGCCCCTCGGGGGAAGCTTTCTTT. Amino acids: CASSLPATGPSGEAFF. Full variable domain (rest looked up from reference TRBV7-2 and TRBJ1-1): GAGVSQSPSNKVTEKGKDVELRCDPISGHTALYWYRQSLGQGLEFLIYFQGNSAPDKSGLPSDRFSAERTGGSVSTLTIQRTQQEDSAVYLCASSLPATGPSGEAFFGQGTRLTVV.

This clonotype was recorded at least ten times. The chain recombines TRBV7-9 with TRBJ1-1, with TRBD1 matching 8 bases. Germline loops: CDR1 SEHNR, CDR2 FQNEAQ (reference sequence). The J segment lost 3 bases and the V segment lost 5 bases, leaving 5 bases of the junction unmatched. The CDR3 length is 14 residues. The CDR3 nucleotides are TGTGCCAGCAGCACGACAGGGGTCGACACTGAAGCTTTCTTT. It encodes CASSTTGVDTEAFF.

This clonotype was observed many times. The chain uses TRBV6-1 and TRBJ1-1; D is perhaps TRBD1 (5 bases). CDR3 length: 16 residues. The germline V gene has CDR1 MNHNS and CDR2 SASEGT. V was cut by 4 bases and J by 1 base, with 16 bases left in between. DNA of the CDR3: TGTGCCAGCAGTGGATCTCGACAGAGGAAGAACACTGAAGCTTTCTTT. Protein product: CASSGSRQRKNTEAFF.

This clonotype appeared a few times. The V call is TRBV20-1, the J call TRBJ2-7; TRBD2 agrees at 7 bases. Per germline, CDR1 DFQATT and CDR2 SNEGSKA (reference sequence). CDR3 size: 14 residues. With 5 bases clipped from V and 6 bases from J, the junction kept 13 bases outside the gene matches. CDR3: CSASSGTTITEQYF. Written as DNA, the CDR3 is TGCAGTGCTTCTTCCGGGACTACTATCACCGAGCAGTACTTC.

The rearrangement links TRBV20-1 to TRBJ2-1; no definite D call. CDR3 length equals 14 residues. Deletions cut 6 bases from V and 2 bases from J, with 14 bases between. Germline V gene data show CDR1 as DFQATT and CDR2 as SNEGSKA (reference sequence). The DNA of the CDR3 is TGCAGTGCCAGACGGCTAGGCACCTACAATGAGCAGTTCTTC. Its protein is CSARRLGTYNEQFF.

The rearrangement joins TRBV10-3 to TRBJ1-2; 7 positions match TRBD1. The V gene end was trimmed by 3 bases and the J gene end by 7 bases; junction bases not matched to a gene: 8. Germline V gene lookup returns CDR1 ENHRY and CDR2 SYGVKD. The CDR3 covers 14 residues. CDR3 DNA sequence: TGTGCCATCAGTGACGGCAGGGGGTTGGCTGGCTACACCTTC. It encodes CAISDGRGLAGYTF.

The V gene is TRBV7-9, the J gene TRBJ2-7; either TRBD1 or TRBD2 may supply D (5 bases each). CDR3 length: 12 residues. The germline gives CDR1 SEHNR, CDR2 FQNEAQ (reference sequence). Trimming took off 5 bases at V and 8 bases at J, with 13 bases between the two ends. This CDR3 is CASSPGGGQQYF. The CDR3 nucleotides are TGTGCCAGCAGCCCAGGTGGGGGACAGCAGTACTTC.